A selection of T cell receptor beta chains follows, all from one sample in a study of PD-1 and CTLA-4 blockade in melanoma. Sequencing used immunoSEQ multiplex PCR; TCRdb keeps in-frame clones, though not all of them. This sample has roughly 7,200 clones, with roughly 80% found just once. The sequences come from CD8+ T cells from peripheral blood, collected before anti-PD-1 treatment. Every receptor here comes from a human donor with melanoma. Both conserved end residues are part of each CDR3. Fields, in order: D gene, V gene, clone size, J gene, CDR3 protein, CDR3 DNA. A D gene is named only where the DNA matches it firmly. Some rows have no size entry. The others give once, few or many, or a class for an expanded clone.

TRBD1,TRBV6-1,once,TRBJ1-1,CASSDETGAVHTEAFF,TGTGCCAGCAGTGATGAGACAGGGGCGGTGCACACTGAAGCTTTCTTT
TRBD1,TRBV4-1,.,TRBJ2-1,CASSQGTGGSYEQFF,TGCGCCAGCAGCCAAGGGACAGGCGGCTCCTATGAGCAGTTCTTC
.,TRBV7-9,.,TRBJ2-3,CASSLIGGSSDTQYF,TGTGCCAGCAGCTTAATCGGGGGAAGCTCAGATACGCAGTATTTT
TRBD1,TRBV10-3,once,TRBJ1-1,CAISLSQGDTEAFF,TGTGCCATCAGTCTCTCACAGGGGGACACTGAAGCTTTCTTT
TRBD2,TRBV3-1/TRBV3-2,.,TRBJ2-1,CASSQESGGSYNEQFF,TGTGCCAGCAGCCAAGAATCGGGAGGGTCCTACAATGAGCAGTTCTTC
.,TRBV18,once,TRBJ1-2,CASSPTEVDGYTF,TGTGCCAGCTCACCCACAGAGGTGGATGGCTACACCTTC
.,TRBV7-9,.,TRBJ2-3,CASSQGRDTQYF,TGTGCCAGCAGCCAAGGGAGGGATACGCAGTATTTT
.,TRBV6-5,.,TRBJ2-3,CASSYPLTDTQYF,TGTGCCAGCAGTTACCCCCTAACAGATACGCAGTATTTT
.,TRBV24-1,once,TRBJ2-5,CATSGISDNEETQYF,TGTGCCACCAGTGGTATATCGGACAATGAAGAGACCCAGTACTTC
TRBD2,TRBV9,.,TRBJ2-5,CASSVVAGGETQYF,TGTGCCAGCAGCGTAGTAGCGGGAGGTGAGACCCAGTACTTC
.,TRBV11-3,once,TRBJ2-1,CASSLVADRNNEQFF,TGTGCCAGCAGCTTAGTGGCGGACAGAAACAATGAGCAGTTCTTC
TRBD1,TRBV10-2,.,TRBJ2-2,CASGDRGITGELFF,TGCGCCTCCGGGGACAGGGGTATCACCGGGGAGCTGTTTTTT
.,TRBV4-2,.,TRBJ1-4,CASSLGDSIQVDEKLFF,TGTGCCAGCAGCCTTGGGGACTCCATCCAGGTGGATGAAAAACTGTTTTTT
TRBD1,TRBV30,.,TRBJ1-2,CAWSSLQGADGYTF,TGTGCCTGGAGTTCCCTACAGGGGGCCGATGGCTACACCTTC
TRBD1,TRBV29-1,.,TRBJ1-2,CSVLPGQGNGYTF,TGCAGCGTCCTTCCCGGACAGGGAAATGGCTACACCTTC
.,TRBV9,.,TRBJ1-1,CASSAGLTEAFF,TGTGCCAGCAGCGCTGGCCTTACTGAAGCTTTCTTT
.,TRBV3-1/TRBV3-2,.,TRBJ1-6,CASSPGTQNSPLHF,TGTGCCAGCAGCCCCGGGACTCAAAATTCACCCCTCCACTTT
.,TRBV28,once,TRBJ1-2,CASSLVKEGGYTF,TGTGCCAGCAGTTTGGTAAAGGAGGGTGGCTACACCTTC
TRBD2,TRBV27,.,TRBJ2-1,CASSPYGGGGASYNEQFF,TGTGCCAGCAGTCCCTATGGTGGCGGGGGGGCCTCCTACAATGAGCAGTTCTTC
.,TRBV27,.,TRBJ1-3,CASSLGGSPGNTIYF,TGTGCCAGCAGTTTAGGGGGCAGCCCTGGAAACACCATATATTTT
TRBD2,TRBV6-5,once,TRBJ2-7,CASSYSLAGAGEQYF,TGTGCCAGCAGTTACTCACTAGCGGGAGCCGGGGAGCAGTACTTC
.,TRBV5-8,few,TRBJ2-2,CASSSGLLNTGELFF,TGTGCCAGCAGCTCGGGACTCTTGAACACCGGGGAGCTGTTTTTT
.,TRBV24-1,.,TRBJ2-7,CATSVGNGEQYF,TGTGCCACCAGTGTAGGGAACGGCGAGCAGTACTTC
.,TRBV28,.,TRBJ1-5,CASVGQRGPQHF,TGTGCCAGCGTAGGGCAGCGCGGGCCCCAGCATTTT
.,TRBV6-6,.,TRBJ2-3,CASSAPGDSADTQYF,TGTGCCAGCAGTGCCCCGGGGGACTCTGCAGATACGCAGTATTTT
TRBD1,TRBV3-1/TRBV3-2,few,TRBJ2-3,CASSQDWDKKGASTDTQYF,TGTGCCAGCAGCCAAGATTGGGACAAGAAGGGGGCAAGCACAGATACGCAGTATTTT
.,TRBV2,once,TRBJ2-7,CASSPPDLYEQYF,TGTGCCAGCAGCCCGCCGGACCTCTACGAGCAGTACTTC
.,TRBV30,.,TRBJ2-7,CAWSVLGDEQYF,TGTGCCTGGAGTGTACTGGGAGACGAGCAGTACTTC
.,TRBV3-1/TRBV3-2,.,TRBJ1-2,CASSNQGMGGYTF,TGTGCCAGCAGCAACCAGGGGATGGGCGGCTACACCTTC
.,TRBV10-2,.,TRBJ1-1,CASSVGAEAFF,TGCGCCAGCAGTGTTGGGGCGGAAGCTTTCTTT
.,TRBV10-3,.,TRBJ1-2,CAISETTLQEIYGYTF,TGTGCCATCAGCGAGACAACACTACAGGAGATCTATGGCTACACCTTC
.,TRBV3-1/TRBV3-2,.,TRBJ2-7,CASSQAGAYEQYF,TGTGCCAGCAGCCAAGCAGGGGCCTACGAGCAGTACTTC
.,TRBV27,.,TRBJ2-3,CASSTLTSTDTQYF,TGTGCCAGCAGTACACTTACTAGCACAGATACGCAGTATTTT
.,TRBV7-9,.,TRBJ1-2,CASSLYEQGDYGYTF,TGTGCCAGCAGCTTATATGAACAGGGAGACTATGGCTACACCTTC
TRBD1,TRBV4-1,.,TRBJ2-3,CASSQTRRQGEDTQYF,TGCGCCAGCAGCCAAACGAGGAGACAGGGGGAAGATACGCAGTATTTT
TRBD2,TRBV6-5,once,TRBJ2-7,CASSWGLAGSTYEQYF,TGTGCCAGCAGTTGGGGACTAGCGGGCTCTACCTACGAGCAGTACTTC
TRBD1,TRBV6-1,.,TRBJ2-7,CASSLRDRGYEQYF,TGTGCCAGCAGCCTCCGGGACAGGGGTTACGAGCAGTACTTC
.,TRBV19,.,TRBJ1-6,CASSIMSYNSPLHF,TGTGCCAGTAGTATTATGTCTTATAATTCACCCCTCCACTTT
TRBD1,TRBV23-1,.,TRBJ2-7,CASSQLRTGKPPVQYF,TGCGCCAGCAGTCAATTAAGGACAGGAAAGCCGCCGGTGCAGTACTTC
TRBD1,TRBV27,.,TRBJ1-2,CASRPTGNYGYTF,TGTGCCAGCAGGCCGACAGGGAACTATGGCTACACCTTC
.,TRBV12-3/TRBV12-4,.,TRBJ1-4,CASTKVGNEKLFF,TGTGCCAGCACTAAGGTGGGGAATGAAAAACTGTTTTTT
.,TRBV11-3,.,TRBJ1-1,CASSFQENTEAFF,TGTGCCAGCAGCTTTCAGGAGAACACTGAAGCTTTCTTT
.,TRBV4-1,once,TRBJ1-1,CASSPYVDRNTEAFF,TGCGCCAGCAGCCCTTATGTCGACAGGAACACTGAAGCTTTCTTT
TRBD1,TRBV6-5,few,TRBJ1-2,CASSYSTGLNYGYTF,TGTGCCAGCAGTTACTCGACAGGGTTGAACTATGGCTACACCTTC
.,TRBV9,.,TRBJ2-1,CASSVGLVTEQFF,TGTGCCAGCAGCGTAGGCTTAGTGACTGAGCAGTTCTTC
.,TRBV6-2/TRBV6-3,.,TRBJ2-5,CASSYFPETQYF,TGTGCCAGCAGTTACTTCCCAGAGACCCAGTACTTC
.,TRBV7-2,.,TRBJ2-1,CASSISIGEQFF,TGTGCCAGCAGCATCTCTATAGGGGAGCAGTTCTTC
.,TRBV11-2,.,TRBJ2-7,CASSLSQGTYEQYF,TGTGCCAGCAGCTTATCGCAGGGAACCTACGAGCAGTACTTC
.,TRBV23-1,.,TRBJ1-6,CASSQPPGGHRSPLHF,TGCGCCAGCAGTCAACCTCCGGGGGGCCATCGTTCACCCCTCCACTTT
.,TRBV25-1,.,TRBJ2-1,CASSEFGGVGYNEQFF,TGTGCCAGCAGTGAATTCGGCGGCGTAGGGTACAATGAGCAGTTCTTC
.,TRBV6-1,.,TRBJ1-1,CASSDRDQSNMNTEAFF,TGTGCCAGCAGTGACAGGGACCAATCCAACATGAACACTGAAGCTTTCTTT
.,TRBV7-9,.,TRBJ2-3,CASRPTETDTQYF,TGTGCCAGCAGGCCGACAGAAACAGATACGCAGTATTTT
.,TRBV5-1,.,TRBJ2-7,CASSLDHPAYEQYF,TGCGCCAGCAGCTTGGACCATCCAGCCTACGAGCAGTACTTC